This T cell receptor (beta chain) was identified during a study of cytomegalovirus exposure and HLA in healthy donors. Germline lookup yields CDR1 SGHRS and CDR2 YFSETQ. The CDR3 is 16 amino acids. With 2 bases clipped from V and 2 bases from J, the junction kept 5 bases outside the gene matches. Primers for the PCR totalled 60 Vbeta and 13 Jbeta. TCRdb's copy holds only in-frame clones and misses some; the assay was immunoSEQ multiplex PCR. This table has around 300,000 clones, 72% appearing once. This clonotype originated in a female donor in good health and CMV-seronegative. The V and J genes are TRBV5-1 and TRBJ2-7, with 12 bases lining up with TRBD1. The specimen was PBMCs. CDR3 in DNA: TGCGCCAGCAGCTTTGGGGGGACAGGGGGCACCTACGAGCAGTACTTC. Its protein is CASSFGGTGGTYEQYF.